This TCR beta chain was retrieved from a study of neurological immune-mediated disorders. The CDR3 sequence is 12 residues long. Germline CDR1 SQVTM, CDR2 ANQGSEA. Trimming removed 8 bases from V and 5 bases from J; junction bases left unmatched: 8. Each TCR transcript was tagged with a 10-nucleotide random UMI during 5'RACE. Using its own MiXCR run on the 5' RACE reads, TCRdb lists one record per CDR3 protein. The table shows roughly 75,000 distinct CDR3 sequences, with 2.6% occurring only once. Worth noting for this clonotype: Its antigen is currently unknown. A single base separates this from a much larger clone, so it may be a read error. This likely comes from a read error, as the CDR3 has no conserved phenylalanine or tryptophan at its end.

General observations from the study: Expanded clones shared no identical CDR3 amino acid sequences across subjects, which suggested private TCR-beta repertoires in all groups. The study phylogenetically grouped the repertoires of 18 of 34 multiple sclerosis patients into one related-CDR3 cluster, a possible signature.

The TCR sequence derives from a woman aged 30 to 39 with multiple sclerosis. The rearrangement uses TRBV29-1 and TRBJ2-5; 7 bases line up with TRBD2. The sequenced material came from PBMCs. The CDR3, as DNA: TGCAGCTCCAGGGACTATGAGGAGACCCAGTACTGC. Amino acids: CSSRDYEETQYC.